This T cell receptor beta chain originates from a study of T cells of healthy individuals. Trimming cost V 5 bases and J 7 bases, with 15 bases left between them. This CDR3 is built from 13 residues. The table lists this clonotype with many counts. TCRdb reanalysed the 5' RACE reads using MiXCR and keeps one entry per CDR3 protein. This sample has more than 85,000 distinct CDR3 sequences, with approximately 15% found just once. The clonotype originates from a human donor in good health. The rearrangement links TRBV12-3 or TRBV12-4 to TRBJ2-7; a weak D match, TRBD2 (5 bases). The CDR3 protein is CASSVRTVGEQYF. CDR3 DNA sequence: TGTGCCAGCAGTGTACGGACTGTTGGAGAGCAGTACTTC.